This T cell receptor (beta chain) is drawn from a study of blood T cell repertoires in COVID-19. Generated by immunoSEQ multiplex PCR, the TCRdb table keeps only in-frame clones and is missing some. The sample includes 250,000 to 300,000 clones, 70% to 90% of them seen just once. The CDR3 is made up of 12 amino acids. CDR1 SEHNR and CDR2 FQNEAQ come from the germline V gene (reference sequence). V was pared by 5 bases and J by 6 bases, with 4 bases of the junction left unmatched. This clone has a handful of counts. This TCR came from a woman aged 45-65 years who had recovered from COVID-19. The chain links TRBV7-9 to TRBJ2-7, with 7 nucleotides matching TRBD1. Source material: PBMCs or T cells enriched from blood (not recorded which). DNA for the CDR3: TGTGCCAGCAGCCTCCCAGGGGGCGAGCAGTACTTC. It is translated as CASSLPGGEQYF.